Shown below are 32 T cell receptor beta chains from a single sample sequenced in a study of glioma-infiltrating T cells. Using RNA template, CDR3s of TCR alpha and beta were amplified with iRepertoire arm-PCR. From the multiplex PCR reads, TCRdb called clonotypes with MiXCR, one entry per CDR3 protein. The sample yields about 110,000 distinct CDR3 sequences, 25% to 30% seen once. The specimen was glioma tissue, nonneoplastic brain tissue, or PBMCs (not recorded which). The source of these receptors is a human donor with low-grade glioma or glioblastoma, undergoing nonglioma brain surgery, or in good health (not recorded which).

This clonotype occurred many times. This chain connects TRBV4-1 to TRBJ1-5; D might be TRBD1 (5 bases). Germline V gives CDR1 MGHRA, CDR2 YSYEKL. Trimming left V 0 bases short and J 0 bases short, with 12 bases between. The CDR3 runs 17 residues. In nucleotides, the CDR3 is TGCGCCAGCAGCCAAGACGGGCGGACACCTAGCAATCAGCCCCAGCATTTT. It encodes CASSQDGRTPSNQPQHF.

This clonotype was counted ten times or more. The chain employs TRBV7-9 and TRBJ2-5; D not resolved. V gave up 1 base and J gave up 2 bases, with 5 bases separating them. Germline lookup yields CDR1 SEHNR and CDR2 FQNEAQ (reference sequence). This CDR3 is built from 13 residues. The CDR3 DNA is TGTGCCAGCAGCTTAGGAAAGCAAGAGACCCAGTACTTC. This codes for CASSLGKQETQYF.

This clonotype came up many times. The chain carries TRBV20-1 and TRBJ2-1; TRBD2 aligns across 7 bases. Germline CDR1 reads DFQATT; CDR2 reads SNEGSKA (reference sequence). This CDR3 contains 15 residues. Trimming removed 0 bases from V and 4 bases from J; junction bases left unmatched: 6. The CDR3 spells CSARDTGGSYNEQFF. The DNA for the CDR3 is TGCAGTGCTAGAGATACGGGCGGGAGTTACAATGAGCAGTTCTTC.

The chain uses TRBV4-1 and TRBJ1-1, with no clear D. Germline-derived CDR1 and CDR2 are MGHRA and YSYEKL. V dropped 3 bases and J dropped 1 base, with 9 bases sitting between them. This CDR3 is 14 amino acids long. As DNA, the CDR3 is TGCGCCAGCAGCCAGAAAGGGAGGAACACTGAAGCTTTCTTT. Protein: CASSQKGRNTEAFF.

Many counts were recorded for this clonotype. The CDR3 sequence: CASSADRRNTEAFF. CDR3 DNA sequence: TGTGCCAGCAGCGCCGACCGGAGGAACACTGAAGCTTTCTTT. This rearrangement joins TRBV7-6 to TRBJ1-1, with D hard to call. Deletions cut 5 bases from V and 1 base from J, with 11 bases between. Germline CDR1 and CDR2: SGHVS and FNYEAQ. The CDR3 length is 14 residues. Based on the CDR3 plus reference TRBV7-6 and TRBJ1-1, the full variable domain is GAGVSQSPRYKVTKRGQDVALRCDPISGHVSLYWYRQALGQGPEFLTYFNYEAQQDKSGLPNDRFSAERPEGSISTLTIQRTEQRDSAMYRCASSADRRNTEAFFGQGTRLTVV.

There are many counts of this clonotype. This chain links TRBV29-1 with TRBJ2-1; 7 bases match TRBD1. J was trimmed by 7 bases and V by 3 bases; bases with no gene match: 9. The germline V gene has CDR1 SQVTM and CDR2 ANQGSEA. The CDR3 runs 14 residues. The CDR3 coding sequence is TGCAGCGTTGATTCCGGGACAGTCCTTAATGAGCAGTTCTTC. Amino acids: CSVDSGTVLNEQFF.

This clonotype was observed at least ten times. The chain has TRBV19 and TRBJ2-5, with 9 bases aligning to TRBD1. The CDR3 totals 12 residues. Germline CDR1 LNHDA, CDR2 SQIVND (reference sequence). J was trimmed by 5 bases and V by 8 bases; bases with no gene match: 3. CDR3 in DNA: TGTGCCAGTCGGGACAGGGTTGAGACCCAGTACTTC. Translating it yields CASRDRVETQYF. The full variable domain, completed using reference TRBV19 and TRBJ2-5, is DGGITQSPKYLFRKEGQNVTLSCEQNLNHDAMYWYRQDPGQGLRLIYYSQIVNDFQKGDIAEGYSVSREKKESFPLTVTSAQKNPTAFYLCASRDRVETQYFGPGTRLLVL.

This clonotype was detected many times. The CDR3 nucleotides read TGTGCCAGCAGTTTCTTTGGGACTCGCCCTAGAGAGACCCAGTACTTC. Its translation: CASSFFGTRPRETQYF. The rearrangement uses TRBV27 and TRBJ2-5; TRBD2 is a possible D gene (6 bases). CDR3 length equals 16 residues. Germline values: CDR1 MNHEY, CDR2 SMNVEV (reference sequence). V was trimmed by 3 bases and J by 4 bases, leaving 18 bases between them.

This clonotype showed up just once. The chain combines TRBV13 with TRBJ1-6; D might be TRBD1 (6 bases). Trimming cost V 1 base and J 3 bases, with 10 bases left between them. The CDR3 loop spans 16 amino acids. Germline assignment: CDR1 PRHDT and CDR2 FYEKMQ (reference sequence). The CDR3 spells CASSLEGRGYNSPLHF. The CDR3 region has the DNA TGTGCCAGCAGCTTAGAGGGCAGGGGCTATAATTCACCCCTCCACTTT.

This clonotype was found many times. The CDR3 loop is CASSHEIRNTEAFF. The CDR3 region has the DNA TGTGCCAGCAGTCACGAAATTAGGAACACTGAAGCTTTCTTT. The rearrangement links TRBV2 to TRBJ1-1; D is ambiguous. V shed 5 bases and J shed 1 base, with 11 bases lying between them. CDR1 is SNHLY, CDR2 FYNNEI, per germline. This CDR3 comprises 14 residues. The full variable domain, with the rest looked up from reference TRBV2 and TRBJ1-1, is EPEVTQTPSHQVTQMGQEVILRCVPISNHLYFYWYRQILGQKVEFLVSFYNNEISEKSEIFDDQFSVERPDGSNFTLKIRSTKLEDSAMYFCASSHEIRNTEAFFGQGTRLTVV.

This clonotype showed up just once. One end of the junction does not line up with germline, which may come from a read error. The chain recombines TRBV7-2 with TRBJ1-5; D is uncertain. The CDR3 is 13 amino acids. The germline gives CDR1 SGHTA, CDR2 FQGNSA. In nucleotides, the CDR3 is TGTGTCAGCAGCTTAGATAGCGATCAGCCCCAGCATTTT. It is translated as CVSSLDSDQPQHF.

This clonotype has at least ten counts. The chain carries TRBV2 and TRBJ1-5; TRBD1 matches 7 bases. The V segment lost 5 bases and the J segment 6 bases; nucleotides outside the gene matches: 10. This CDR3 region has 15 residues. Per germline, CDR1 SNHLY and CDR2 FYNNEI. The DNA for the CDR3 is TGTGCCAGCAGTAGGAGACAGGGTGATAGTCAGCCCCAGCATTTT. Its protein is CASSRRQGDSQPQHF. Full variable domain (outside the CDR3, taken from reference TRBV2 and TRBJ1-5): EPEVTQTPSHQVTQMGQEVILRCVPISNHLYFYWYRQILGQKVEFLVSFYNNEISEKSEIFDDQFSVERPDGSNFTLKIRSTKLEDSAMYFCASSRRQGDSQPQHFGDGTRLSIL.

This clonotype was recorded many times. The CDR3, as DNA: TGTGCCAGCAGTAGACAGGCGACGGGTTTCTATCAGCCCCAGCATTTT. Protein product: CASSRQATGFYQPQHF. The V call is TRBV12-3 or TRBV12-4, the J call TRBJ1-5; D is perhaps TRBD1 (6 bases). This CDR3 has 16 residues. Between the trimmed V and J ends, which lost 5 bases and 5 bases, there was a span of 19 bases.

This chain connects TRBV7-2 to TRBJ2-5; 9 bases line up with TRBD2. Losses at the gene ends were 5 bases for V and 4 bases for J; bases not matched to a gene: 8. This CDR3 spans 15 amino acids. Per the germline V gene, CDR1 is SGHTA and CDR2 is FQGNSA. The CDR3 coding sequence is TGTGCCAGCAGCCCCCAGCGGGGGGCCGGAGAGACCCAGTACTTC. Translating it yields CASSPQRGAGETQYF.

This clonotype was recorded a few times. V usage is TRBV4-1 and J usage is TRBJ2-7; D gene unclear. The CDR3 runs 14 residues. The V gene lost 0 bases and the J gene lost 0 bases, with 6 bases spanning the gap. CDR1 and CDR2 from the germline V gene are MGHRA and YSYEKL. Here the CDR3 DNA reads TGCGCCAGCAGCCAAGATACCCTCTCCTACGAGCAGTACTTC. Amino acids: CASSQDTLSYEQYF.

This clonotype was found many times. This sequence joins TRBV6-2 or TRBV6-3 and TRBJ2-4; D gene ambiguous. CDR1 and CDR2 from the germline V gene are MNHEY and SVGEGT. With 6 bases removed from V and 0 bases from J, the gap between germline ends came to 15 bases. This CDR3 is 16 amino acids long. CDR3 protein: CASSSFLGVAKNIQYF. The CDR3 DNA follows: TGTGCCAGCAGCTCTTTCCTTGGGGTAGCCAAAAACATTCAGTACTTC.

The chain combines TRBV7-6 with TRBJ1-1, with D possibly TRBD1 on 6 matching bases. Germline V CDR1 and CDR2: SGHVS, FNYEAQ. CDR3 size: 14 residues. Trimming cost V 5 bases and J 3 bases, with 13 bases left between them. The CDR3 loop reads CASSDKDSYTEAFF. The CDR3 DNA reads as TGTGCCAGCAGCGATAAGGACAGTTACACTGAAGCTTTCTTT. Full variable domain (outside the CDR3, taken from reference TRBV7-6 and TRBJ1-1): GAGVSQSPRYKVTKRGQDVALRCDPISGHVSLYWYRQALGQGPEFLTYFNYEAQQDKSGLPNDRFSAERPEGSISTLTIQRTEQRDSAMYRCASSDKDSYTEAFFGQGTRLTVV.

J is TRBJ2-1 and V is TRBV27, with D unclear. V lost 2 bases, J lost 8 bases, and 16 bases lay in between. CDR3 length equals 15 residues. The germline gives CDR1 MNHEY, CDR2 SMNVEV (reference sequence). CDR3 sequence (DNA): TGTGCCAGCAGTTTACAGTACCTCGGCTCCTATGAGCAGTTCTTC. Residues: CASSLQYLGSYEQFF.

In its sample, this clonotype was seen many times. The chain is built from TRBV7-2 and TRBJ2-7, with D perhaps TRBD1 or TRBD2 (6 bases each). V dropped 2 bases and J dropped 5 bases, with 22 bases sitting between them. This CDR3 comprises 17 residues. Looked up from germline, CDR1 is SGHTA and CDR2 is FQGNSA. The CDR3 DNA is TGTGCCAGCAGCTTAATCCCCCGGGGGCGGAGTCACAACGAGCAGTACTTC. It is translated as CASSLIPRGRSHNEQYF.

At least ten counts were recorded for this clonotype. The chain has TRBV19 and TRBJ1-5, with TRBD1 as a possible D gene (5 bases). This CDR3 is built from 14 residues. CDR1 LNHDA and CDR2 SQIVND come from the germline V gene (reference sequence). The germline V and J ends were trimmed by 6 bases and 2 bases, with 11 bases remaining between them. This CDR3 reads CASSSMGGNQPQHF. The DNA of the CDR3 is TGTGCCAGTAGCTCCATGGGGGGCAATCAGCCCCAGCATTTT.

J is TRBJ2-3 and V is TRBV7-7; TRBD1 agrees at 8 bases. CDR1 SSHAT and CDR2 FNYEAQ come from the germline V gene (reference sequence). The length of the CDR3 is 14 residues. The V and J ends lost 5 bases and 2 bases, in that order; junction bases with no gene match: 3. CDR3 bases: TGTGCCAGCAGCCGGGACAGGATCACAGATACGCAGTATTTT. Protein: CASSRDRITDTQYF.

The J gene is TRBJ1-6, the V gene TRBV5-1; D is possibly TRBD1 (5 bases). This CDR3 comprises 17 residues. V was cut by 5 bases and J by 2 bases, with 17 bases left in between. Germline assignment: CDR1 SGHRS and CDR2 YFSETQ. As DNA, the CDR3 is TGCGCCAGCAGTCGGCCGGGACGTGACACCTATAATTCACCCCTCCACTTT. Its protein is CASSRPGRDTYNSPLHF.

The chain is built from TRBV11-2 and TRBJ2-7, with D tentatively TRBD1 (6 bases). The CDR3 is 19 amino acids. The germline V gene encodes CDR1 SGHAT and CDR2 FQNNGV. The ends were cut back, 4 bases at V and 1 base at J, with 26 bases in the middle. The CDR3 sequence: CASSSRRYTPGHISYEQYV. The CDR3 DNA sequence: TGTGCCAGCAGCTCCCGACGCTACACTCCGGGACATATATCCTACGAGCAGTACGTC.

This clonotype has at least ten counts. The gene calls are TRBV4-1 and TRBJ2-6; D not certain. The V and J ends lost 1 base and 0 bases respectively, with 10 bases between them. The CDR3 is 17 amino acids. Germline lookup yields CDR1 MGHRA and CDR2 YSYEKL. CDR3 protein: CASSQGQGTSGANVLTF. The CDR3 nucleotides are TGCGCCAGCAGCCAAGGGCAAGGTACCTCTGGGGCCAACGTCCTGACTTTC.

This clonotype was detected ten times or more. The CDR3 is CSADPTSLNEQFF. CDR3 sequence (DNA): TGCAGCGCCGACCCGACTAGCCTCAATGAGCAGTTCTTC. The rearrangement uses TRBV29-1 and TRBJ2-1; 7 bases line up with TRBD2. Germline V gene lookup returns CDR1 SQVTM and CDR2 ANQGSEA. Germline trimming cut 7 bases from V and 6 bases from J; bases unmatched to any gene: 9. The CDR3 loop spans 13 amino acids.

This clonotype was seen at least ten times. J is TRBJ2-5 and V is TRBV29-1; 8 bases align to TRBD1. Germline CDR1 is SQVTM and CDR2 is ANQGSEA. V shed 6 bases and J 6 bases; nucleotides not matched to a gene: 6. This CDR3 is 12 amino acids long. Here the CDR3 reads CSVERTGKTQYF. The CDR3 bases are TGCAGCGTCGAGAGGACAGGGAAGACCCAGTACTTC. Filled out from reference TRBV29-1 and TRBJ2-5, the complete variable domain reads SAVISQKPSRDICQRGTSLTIQCQVDSQVTMMFWYRQQPGQSLTLIATANQGSEATYESGFVIDKFPISRPNLTFSTLTVSNMSPEDSSIYLCSVERTGKTQYFGPGTRLLVL.

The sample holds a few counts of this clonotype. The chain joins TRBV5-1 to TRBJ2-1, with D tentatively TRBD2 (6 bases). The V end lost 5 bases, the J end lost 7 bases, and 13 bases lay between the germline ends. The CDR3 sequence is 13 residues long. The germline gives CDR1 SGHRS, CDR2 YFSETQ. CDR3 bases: TGCGCCAGCAGACTAGCCTCCGAGAATGAGCAGTTCTTC. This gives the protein CASRLASENEQFF.

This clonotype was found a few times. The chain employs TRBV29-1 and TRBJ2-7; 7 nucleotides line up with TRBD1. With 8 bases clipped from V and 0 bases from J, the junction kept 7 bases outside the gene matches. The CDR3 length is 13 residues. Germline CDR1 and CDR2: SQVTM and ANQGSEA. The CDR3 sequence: CSIRGQHSYEQYF. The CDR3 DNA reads TGCAGCATACGGGGACAGCACTCCTACGAGCAGTACTTC.

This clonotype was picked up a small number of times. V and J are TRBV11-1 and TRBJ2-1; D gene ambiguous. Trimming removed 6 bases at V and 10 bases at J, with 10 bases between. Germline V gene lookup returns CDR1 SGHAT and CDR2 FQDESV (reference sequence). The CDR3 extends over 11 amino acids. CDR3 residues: CASRLGPEQFF. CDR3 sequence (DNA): TGTGCCAGCAGGCTCGGACCGGAGCAGTTCTTC.

CDR3 coding DNA: TGTGCCAGCAGCTTCGGACTAGCGGGAGGGCCAAATACGCAGTATTTT. Its translation: CASSFGLAGGPNTQYF. The rearrangement joins TRBV9 to TRBJ2-3; 15 positions agree with TRBD2. CDR1 SGDLS and CDR2 YYNGEE come from the germline V gene. With 4 bases clipped from V and 7 bases from J, the junction kept 7 bases outside the gene matches. This CDR3 is 16 amino acids long.

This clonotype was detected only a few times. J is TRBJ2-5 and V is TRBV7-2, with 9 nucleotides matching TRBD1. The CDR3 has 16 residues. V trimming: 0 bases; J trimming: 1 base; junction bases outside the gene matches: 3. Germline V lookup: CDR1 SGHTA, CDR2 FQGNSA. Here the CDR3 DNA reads TGTGCCAGCAGCTTAGCTTCGACAGGGGGCCAAGAGACCCAGTACTTC. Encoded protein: CASSLASTGGQETQYF.

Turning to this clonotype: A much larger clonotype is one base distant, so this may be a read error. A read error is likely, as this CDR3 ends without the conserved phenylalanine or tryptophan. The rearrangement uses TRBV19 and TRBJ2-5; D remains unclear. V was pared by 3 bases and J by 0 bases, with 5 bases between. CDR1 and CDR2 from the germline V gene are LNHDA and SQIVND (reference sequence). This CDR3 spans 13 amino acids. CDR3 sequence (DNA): TGTGCCAGTAGTATTTCGTACCAAGAGACCCAGTACCTC. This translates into CASSISYQETQYL.